Below are 8 T cell receptor beta chains sequenced from a single sample in a study of human versus mouse CDR3 diversity and MHC coevolution. Libraries were prepared by immunoSEQ multiplex PCR; TCRdb keeps only in-frame clonotypes and omits some of them. This sample has 45,000 to 75,000 clones; 90% to 95% occur once, and the top ten carry under 20%. Sequencing was done on a sample of naive CD4+ T cells from blood. Subset given: CD45RO-negative CD62L-positive naive CD4 T cells. These receptors were collected from a person between 55 and 69 years old in good health.

The V and J genes are TRBV18 and TRBJ1-1, with D tentatively TRBD1 (6 bases). The V and J ends lost 3 bases and 0 bases respectively, with 14 bases between them. In germline, CDR1 is KGHSH, CDR2 LQKENI. The CDR3 length is 16 residues. The CDR3 reads CASSPRQVSMNTEAFF. DNA for the CDR3: TGTGCCAGCTCACCTAGACAGGTCTCAATGAACACTGAAGCTTTCTTT.

J is TRBJ2-5 and V is TRBV11-2; TRBD2 matches at 10 bases. The DNA end lines up better with TRBJ2-7; the J call may be wrong. The CDR3 consists of 14 residues. Germline CDR1 and CDR2: SGHAT and FQNNGV. CDR3 protein: CASSQSGRAYEQYF. CDR3 DNA sequence: TGTGCCAGCAGCCAAAGCGGGAGGGCCTACGAGCAGTACTTC.

This clone was counted only a few times. The chain combines TRBV10-3 with TRBJ1-1, with 9 bases fitting TRBD1. CDR1 ENHRY and CDR2 SYGVKD come from the germline V gene. Trimming at V came to 11 bases and at J to 6 bases, leaving 10 bases not matched to a gene. This CDR3 contains 13 residues. The CDR3 DNA is TGTGCCGCTCTCCGGGACAGGGACGCTGAAGCTTTCTTT. The encoded protein is CAALRDRDAEAFF.

Details on this clone: This same CDR3 is encoded by further DNA sequences in the sample. J is TRBJ2-1 and V is TRBV5-1, with D uncertain. Deletions cut 0 bases from V and 0 bases from J, with 7 bases between. This CDR3 is built from 15 residues. Germline CDR1 and CDR2: SGHRS and YFSETQ. DNA for the CDR3: TGCGCCAGCAGCTTGGAGAGGAGCTCCTACAATGAGCAGTTCTTC. Translating it yields CASSLERSSYNEQFF.

The chain employs TRBV4-1 and TRBJ2-3, with 10 bases aligning to TRBD2. The V gene's germline CDR1 is MGHRA and CDR2 YSYEKL. The J segment lost 1 base and the V segment lost 2 bases, leaving 3 bases of the junction unmatched. The CDR3 totals 16 residues. CDR3 bases: TGCGCCAGCAGCCAATTTGGGACTAGCGGCACAGATACGCAGTATTTT. It yields the protein CASSQFGTSGTDTQYF.

The chain is built from TRBV4-1 and TRBJ2-1; 13 nucleotides line up with TRBD2. Germline assignment: CDR1 MGHRA and CDR2 YSYEKL. V trimming: 1 base; J trimming: 5 bases; junction bases outside the gene matches: 5. The CDR3 runs 17 residues. The CDR3 is CASSQARTSGSDNEQFF. Here the CDR3 DNA reads TGCGCCAGCAGCCAAGCTCGGACTAGCGGGAGCGACAATGAGCAGTTCTTC.

The CDR3 DNA reads TGCGCCAGCAGCCCGACCCTGGACAGGTACGAGCAGTACTTC. As protein: CASSPTLDRYEQYF. V gene TRBV5-1 combines with J gene TRBJ2-7, with 7 bases fitting TRBD1. The CDR3 is 14 residues long. The germline gives CDR1 SGHRS, CDR2 YFSETQ. The J segment lost 4 bases and the V segment lost 4 bases, leaving 8 bases of the junction unmatched.

This clone was seen just once. The chain carries TRBV5-4 and TRBJ1-4; D is undetermined. This CDR3 is built from 15 residues. Per germline, CDR1 SGHNT and CDR2 YYREEE (reference sequence). Trimming shortened V by 4 bases and J by 3 bases, and 13 bases separated the two germline ends. The CDR3: CASSNKERANEKLFF. The CDR3 nucleotides read TGTGCCAGCAGCAATAAGGAGCGGGCTAATGAAAAACTGTTTTTT.